These 5 T cell receptor beta chains were all obtained from the same sample, sequenced in a study of graft-versus-host responses after intestinal transplantation. Method: immunoSEQ multiplex PCR; TCRdb's copy keeps in-frame clones and lacks some. Of 93,000 or so clones in the sample, roughly 93% were seen once. Their antigen targets remain unknown. The sequenced sample was unstimulated CD8+ T cells sorted from spleen or lymph node cells, obtained before intestinal transplant. The receptor source for this set is a human donor who received an intestinal transplant.

The V gene is TRBV5-4, the J gene TRBJ2-1, with 8 bases identical to TRBD2. CDR1 is SGHNT, CDR2 YYREEE, per germline (reference sequence). J gave up 5 bases and V 2 bases, and 6 bases lay outside the gene matches. This CDR3 has 15 amino acids. This chain's CDR3 is CASSFGTGGDNEQFF. CDR3 DNA: TGTGCCAGCAGCTTTGGCACGGGGGGGGACAATGAGCAGTTCTTC.

The genes are TRBV5-1 and TRBJ1-1, with D maybe TRBD1 (5 bases). Germline CDR1 SGHRS, CDR2 YFSETQ. CDR3 size: 14 residues. V was pared by 1 base and J by 0 bases, with 7 bases between. CDR3 in DNA: TGCGCCAGCAGCTTGCCGGGGCTGAACACTGAAGCTTTCTTT. Translating gives CASSLPGLNTEAFF.

Turning to this clone: Other DNA sequences in the sample encode the same CDR3. The rearrangement joins TRBV2 to TRBJ2-7, with D possibly being TRBD2 (5 bases). The germline CDR1 and CDR2 sequences are SNHLY and FYNNEI. This CDR3 is 15 amino acids long. V was trimmed by 5 bases and J by 2 bases, leaving 16 bases between them. The CDR3 here is CASSPEPDGTYEQYF. DNA of the CDR3: TGTGCCAGCAGTCCGGAACCGGACGGGACCTACGAGCAGTACTTC.

CDR3 loop: CAWSGTGRYEQYF. For the CDR3, the DNA is TGTGCCTGGTCGGGGACAGGGCGGTACGAGCAGTACTTC. The chain has TRBV30 and TRBJ2-7, with TRBD1 matching over 9 bases. This CDR3 is 13 amino acids long. The junction had 6 bases not matched to a gene; V was cut back by 5 bases and J by 4 bases. In germline, CDR1 is GTSNPN, CDR2 SVGIG (reference sequence).

This chain uses TRBV25-1 with TRBJ2-1, with TRBD1 matching over 7 bases. Germline lookup yields CDR1 MGHDK and CDR2 SYGVNS. V dropped 3 bases and J dropped 9; count of bases not matched to a gene: 5. The length of the CDR3 is 13 residues. Here the CDR3 reads CASSEGQIFEQFF. CDR3 nucleotide sequence: TGTGCCAGCAGTGAGGGACAGATTTTTGAGCAGTTCTTC. The whole variable domain, filled in from reference TRBV25-1 and TRBJ2-1, reads EADIYQTPRYLVIGTGKKITLECSQTMGHDKMYWYQQDPGMELHLIHYSYGVNSTEKGDLSSESTVSRIRTEHFPLTLESARPSHTSQYLCASSEGQIFEQFFGPGTRLTVL.